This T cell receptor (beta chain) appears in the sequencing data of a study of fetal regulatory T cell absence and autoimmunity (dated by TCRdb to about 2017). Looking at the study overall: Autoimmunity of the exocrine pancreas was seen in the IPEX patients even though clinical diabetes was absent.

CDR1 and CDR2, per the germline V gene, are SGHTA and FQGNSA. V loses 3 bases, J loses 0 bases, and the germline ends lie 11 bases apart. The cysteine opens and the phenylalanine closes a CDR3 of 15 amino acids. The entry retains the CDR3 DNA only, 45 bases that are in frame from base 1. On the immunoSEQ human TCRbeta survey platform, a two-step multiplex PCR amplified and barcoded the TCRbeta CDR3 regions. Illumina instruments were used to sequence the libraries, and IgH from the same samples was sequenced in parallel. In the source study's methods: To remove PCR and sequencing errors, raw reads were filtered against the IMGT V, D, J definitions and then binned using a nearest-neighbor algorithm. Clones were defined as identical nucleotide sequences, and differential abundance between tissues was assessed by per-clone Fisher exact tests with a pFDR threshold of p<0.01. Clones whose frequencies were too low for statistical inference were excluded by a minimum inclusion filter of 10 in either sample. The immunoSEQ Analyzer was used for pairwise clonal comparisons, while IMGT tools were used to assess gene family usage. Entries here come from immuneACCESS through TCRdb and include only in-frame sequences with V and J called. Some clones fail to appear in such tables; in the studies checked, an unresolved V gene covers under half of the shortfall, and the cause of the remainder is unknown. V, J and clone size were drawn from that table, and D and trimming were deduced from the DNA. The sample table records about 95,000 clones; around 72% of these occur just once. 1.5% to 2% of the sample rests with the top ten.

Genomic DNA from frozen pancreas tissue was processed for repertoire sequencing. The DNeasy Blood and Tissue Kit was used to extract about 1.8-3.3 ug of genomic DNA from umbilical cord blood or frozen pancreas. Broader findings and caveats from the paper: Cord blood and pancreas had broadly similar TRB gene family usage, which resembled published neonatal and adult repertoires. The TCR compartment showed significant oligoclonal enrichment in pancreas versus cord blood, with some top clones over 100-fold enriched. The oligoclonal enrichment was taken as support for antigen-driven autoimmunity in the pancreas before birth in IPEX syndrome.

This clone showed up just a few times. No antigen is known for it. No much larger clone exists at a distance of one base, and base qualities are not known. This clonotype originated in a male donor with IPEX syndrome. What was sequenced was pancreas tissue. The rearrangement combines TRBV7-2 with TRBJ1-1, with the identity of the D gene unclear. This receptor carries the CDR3 CASSLGSGMNTEAFF. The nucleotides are TGTGCCAGCAGCTTGGGGAGCGGGATGAACACTGAAGCTTTCTTT. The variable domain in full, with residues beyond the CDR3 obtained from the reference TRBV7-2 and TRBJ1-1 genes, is GAGVSQSPSNKVTEKGKDVELRCDPISGHTALYWYRQSLGQGLEFLIYFQGNSAPDKSGLPSDRFSAERTGGSVSTLTIQRTQQEDSAVYLCASSLGSGMNTEAFFGQGTRLTVV.